This T cell receptor (beta chain) originates from a study of T cells after yellow fever vaccination. The CDR3 spans 16 residues. The ends lost 5 bases at V and 8 bases at J; junction bases unmatched: 18. Germline assignment: CDR1 MNHEY and CDR2 SVGEGT. TCRdb ran MiXCR on the 5' RACE reads and lists one entry per CDR3 protein. The sample holds 120,000 or so distinct CDR3 sequences, approximately 8.4% seen once. This TCR derives from a man in his late teens or twenties who received the YFV17D yellow fever vaccine. Here the sequenced sample was CD8+ T cells sorted from PBMCs, taken on the day of the yellow fever booster vaccination. The chain is built from TRBV6-2 or TRBV6-3 and TRBJ2-7, with 7 bases that match TRBD1. CDR3 coding DNA: TGTGCCAGCAGTAGTCGCCGGGACAGCCGATTCCCCAAGCAGTACGTC. It encodes CASSSRRDSRFPKQYV.